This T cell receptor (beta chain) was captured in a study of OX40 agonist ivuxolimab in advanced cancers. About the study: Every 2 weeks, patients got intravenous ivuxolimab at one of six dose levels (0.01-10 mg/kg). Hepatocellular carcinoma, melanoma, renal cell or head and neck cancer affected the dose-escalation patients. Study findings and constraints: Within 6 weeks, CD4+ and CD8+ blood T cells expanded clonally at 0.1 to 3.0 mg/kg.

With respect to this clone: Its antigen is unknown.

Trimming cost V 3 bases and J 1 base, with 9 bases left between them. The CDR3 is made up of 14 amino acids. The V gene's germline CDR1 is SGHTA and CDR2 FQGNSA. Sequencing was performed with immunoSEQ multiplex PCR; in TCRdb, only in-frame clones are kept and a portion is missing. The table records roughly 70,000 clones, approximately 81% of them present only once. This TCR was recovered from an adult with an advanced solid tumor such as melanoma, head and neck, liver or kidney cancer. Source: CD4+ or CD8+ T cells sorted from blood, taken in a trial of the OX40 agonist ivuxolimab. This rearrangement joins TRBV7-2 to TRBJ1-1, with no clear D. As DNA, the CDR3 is TGTGCCAGCAGCTTTGTCCAAACGAACACTGAAGCTTTCTTT. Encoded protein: CASSFVQTNTEAFF.